These 18 T cell receptor beta chains share one sample of origin, sequenced in a study of blood T cells in healthy people across ages (dated by TCRdb to the mid-2010s). To prepare the library, 5' RACE was applied. Sequenced using an Illumina HiSeq 2500. The second PCR ran for roughly 7 to 11 cycles and used a J-beta primer mix along with a sample-barcoded 5' primer. TCRdb reanalyzed the raw reads on its own, using fastp at Q25 for trimming and MiXCR for clone calling, and kept in-frame beta chains. Rows are unified per CDR3 protein, each entry keeping the most common DNA and genes. For this sample the table gives around 750,000 distinct CDR3 sequences, of which around half were detected only once. The ten most abundant clones make up roughly 37% of the sample. The sequencing sample was made of blood. The receptors come from a man older than 75 in good health.

The chain has TRBV14 and TRBJ2-7; D not resolved. Germline V gives CDR1 SGHDN, CDR2 FVKESK. V lost 4 bases to trimming and J lost 6 bases, with 16 bases between them. The CDR3 length is 14 residues. For the CDR3, the DNA is TGTGCCAGCAGCCGCGTCGTTGCGGTGGGCGAGCAGTACTTC. This codes for CASSRVVAVGEQYF.

The chain is built from TRBV7-9 and TRBJ2-7, with D possibly TRBD1 on 5 matching bases. The germline V and J ends were trimmed by 6 bases and 6 bases, with 12 bases remaining between them. The CDR3 contains 12 residues. Germline values: CDR1 SEHNR, CDR2 FQNEAQ (reference sequence). The CDR3 DNA reads TGTGCCAGCAGGCGTGACAGTGGCGAGCAGTACTTC. This translates into CASRRDSGEQYF.

This chain joins TRBV20-1 and TRBJ2-7; D gene unclear. The germline V gene encodes CDR1 DFQATT and CDR2 SNEGSKA (reference sequence). The CDR3 length is 14 residues. V lost 1 base and J 8 bases, leaving 18 bases between the germline ends. As DNA, the CDR3 is TGCAGTGCTAGAGGAGGCGGTGCCCCTCCGCAGCAGTACTTC. This translates into CSARGGGAPPQQYF.

This clonotype was found a few times. The chain recombines TRBV5-1 with TRBJ1-5, with TRBD1 identical over 10 bases. Germline V gene sequence: CDR1 SGHRS, CDR2 YFSETQ. With 3 bases clipped from V and 0 bases from J, the junction kept 3 bases outside the gene matches. CDR3 length: 16 amino acids. The CDR3 nucleotides read TGCGCCAGCAGCTCCGGGACAGGGGATAGCAATCAGCCCCAGCATTTT. This translates into CASSSGTGDSNQPQHF.

This chain uses TRBV6-2 or TRBV6-3 with TRBJ2-7; 9 nucleotides align to TRBD1. V was clipped by 5 bases and J by 7 bases; unmatched bases: 9. CDR3 length: 14 residues. Germline assignment: CDR1 MNHEY and CDR2 SVGEGT. The CDR3 nucleotides read TGTGCCAGCAGTCGACTAGGCGGGACAGGGGAGCAGTACTTC. Its translation is CASSRLGGTGEQYF.

The chain is built from TRBV29-1 and TRBJ2-3; D unresolved. This CDR3 is 13 amino acids long. Germline V gene lookup returns CDR1 SQVTM and CDR2 ANQGSEA. V lost 5 bases and J lost 14, with 23 bases in between. CDR3 residues: CSVLHGEHRDAYF. CDR3 coding DNA: TGCAGCGTTCTTCACGGCGAGCACAGAGACGCGTATTTT.

The chain joins TRBV2 to TRBJ2-3; D is undetermined. Germline lookup yields CDR1 SNHLY and CDR2 FYNNEI. This CDR3 has 15 residues. V was shortened by 5 bases and J by 2 bases, with 14 bases between the two germline ends. The CDR3 DNA follows: TGTGCCAGCAGTCCCCAAGGCGGCACCACAGATACGCAGTATTTT. It translates to CASSPQGGTTDTQYF.

This sequence joins TRBV7-9 and TRBJ2-7; 8 bases are a match to TRBD2. Per germline, CDR1 SEHNR and CDR2 FQNEAQ (reference sequence). V trimming: 2 bases; J trimming: 2 bases; junction bases outside the gene matches: 8. The CDR3 loop spans 16 amino acids. DNA for the CDR3: TGTGCCAGCAGCTTAAGGGCGGGAGGTTCGACCTACGAGCAGTACTTC. Its protein is CASSLRAGGSTYEQYF.

This clonotype was counted once. This rearrangement joins TRBV24-1 to TRBJ1-4; tentatively, D is TRBD1 (5 bases). Germline assignment: CDR1 KGHDR and CDR2 SFDVKD. The CDR3 loop spans 14 amino acids. Trimming left V 6 bases short and J 2 bases short, with 9 bases between. The CDR3 region has the DNA TGTGCCACCAGTCGGTCAGGGACTAATGAAAAACTGTTTTTT. It translates to CATSRSGTNEKLFF.

Of note for this clonotype: The junction does not match germline at one end; this may be a read error. The chain recombines TRBV6-5 with TRBJ2-7, with 13 positions matching TRBD2. The J call is in doubt because the DNA end fits TRBJ2-5 better. Germline V lookup: CDR1 MNHEY, CDR2 SVGAGI. The CDR3 runs 15 residues. CDR3 amino acids: CVSSYTSGRGETQYF. Written as DNA, the CDR3 is TGTGTCAGCAGTTACACTAGCGGGAGGGGCGAGACCCAGTACTTC.

This clonotype was recorded a few times. The genes are TRBV20-1 and TRBJ1-2; 8 nucleotides agree with TRBD1. Per germline, CDR1 DFQATT and CDR2 SNEGSKA (reference sequence). This CDR3 spans 15 amino acids. V lost 0 bases, J lost 8 bases, and 11 bases stayed unmatched. CDR3 nucleotide sequence: TGCAGTGCTAGAGAACCCCGGGACAGGAGGTTGGGCTACACCTTC. This encodes CSAREPRDRRLGYTF.

This clonotype turned up a few times. The CDR3 nucleotides read TGTGCCAGCGAGGGTAGCGGGATGGGTGAGCAGTTCTTC. Its translation: CASEGSGMGEQFF. The V gene is TRBV28, the J gene TRBJ2-1; 8 nucleotides align to TRBD2. J lost 9 bases, V lost 8 bases, and 9 bases had no gene match. The germline CDR1 and CDR2 sequences are MDHEN and SYDVKM. The CDR3 is 13 amino acids.

The chain carries TRBV10-3 and TRBJ2-1; 10 nucleotides align to TRBD2. CDR3 length: 13 amino acids. The V segment lost 3 bases and the J segment 14 bases; nucleotides outside the gene matches: 7. Germline V gives CDR1 ENHRY, CDR2 SYGVKD. The chain's CDR3 is CAISDPAGGPEFF. CDR3 bases: TGTGCCATCAGTGACCCAGCGGGAGGGCCAGAGTTCTTC.

The chain is built from TRBV20-1 and TRBJ1-3; D unresolved. Germline loops: CDR1 DFQATT, CDR2 SNEGSKA (reference sequence). V was trimmed by 4 bases and J by 0 bases, leaving 4 bases between them. CDR3 size: 12 residues. This CDR3 reads CSATGSGNTIYF. CDR3 bases: TGCAGTGCTACCGGCTCTGGAAACACCATATATTTT.

This clonotype turned up a few times. This sequence joins TRBV12-3 or TRBV12-4 and TRBJ1-1; 8 bases align to TRBD1. V shed 5 bases, J shed 3 bases, and the junction held 5 bases outside the gene matches. The CDR3 contains 14 residues. CDR3 region: CASSRTGTHTEAFF. In nucleotides, the CDR3 is TGTGCCAGCAGTCGGACAGGGACCCACACTGAAGCTTTCTTT.

The CDR3 sequence is CASTPGTGFSGANVLTF. The CDR3, as DNA: TGTGCCAGCACCCCCGGGACAGGGTTCTCTGGGGCCAACGTCCTGACTTTC. The chain recombines TRBV9 with TRBJ2-6, with 9 bases lining up with TRBD1. The CDR3 covers 17 residues. After removal of 6 bases from V and 0 bases from J, the junction contained 7 bases not matched to a gene. From germline, CDR1 is SGDLS and CDR2 YYNGEE.

This clonotype was observed a handful of times. This chain connects TRBV29-1 to TRBJ1-2; TRBD1 aligns across 9 bases. The germline CDR1 and CDR2 sequences are SQVTM and ANQGSEA. The CDR3 contains 13 residues. The V segment lost 7 bases and the J segment 3 bases; nucleotides outside the gene matches: 6. Written as DNA, the CDR3 is TGCAGCGCCTCGGGACAGGGAGACTATGGCTACACCTTC. It yields the protein CSASGQGDYGYTF.

This clonotype was counted between two and nine times. This sequence joins TRBV9 and TRBJ1-2; 8 nucleotides align to TRBD1. The junction had 12 bases not matched to a gene; V was cut back by 4 bases and J by 4 bases. Germline lookup yields CDR1 SGDLS and CDR2 YYNGEE. This CDR3 is 16 amino acids long. CDR3 in amino acids: CASSQRTGPLPYGYTF. Here the CDR3 DNA reads TGTGCCAGCAGCCAGCGGACAGGGCCCCTACCCTATGGCTACACCTTC.